Below, 24 T cell receptor beta chains from the same sample are listed, as sequenced in a study of blood T cell repertoires in COVID-19. Here immunoSEQ multiplex PCR was the method, and the copy in TCRdb shows in-frame clones only, minus some. Of some 120,000 clones listed, around 78% were seen once; the top ten hold roughly a tenth. Material for sequencing was peripheral blood. The receptors were sampled from a human donor in a cohort sampled during active COVID-19.

This rearrangement joins TRBV7-9 to TRBJ2-7, with 11 bases fitting TRBD2. Germline lookup yields CDR1 SEHNR and CDR2 FQNEAQ (reference sequence). The CDR3 sequence is 14 residues long. V dropped 4 bases and J dropped 4; count of bases not matched to a gene: 3. CDR3 in amino acids: CASSSTSGKYEQYF. The CDR3 coding sequence is TGTGCCAGCAGCTCGACTAGCGGGAAATACGAGCAGTACTTC.

This clone has just one count. The V gene is TRBV4-1, the J gene TRBJ2-1, with 7 nucleotides matching TRBD2. This CDR3 contains 18 residues. Germline V lookup: CDR1 MGHRA, CDR2 YSYEKL. The V gene end was trimmed by 5 bases and the J gene end by 5 bases; junction bases not matched to a gene: 18. Written as DNA, the CDR3 is TGCGCCAGCAGCTTCACATCCCTTCGGGGAGGGCTCCACAATGAGCAGTTCTTC. It translates to CASSFTSLRGGLHNEQFF.

This clone was counted only a few times. The chain recombines TRBV25-1 with TRBJ1-6; possible D gene TRBD1, 5 bases. Germline values: CDR1 MGHDK, CDR2 SYGVNS. The length of the CDR3 is 14 residues. The V and J ends lost 4 bases and 4 bases respectively, with 8 bases between them. CDR3 coding DNA: TGTGCCAGCAGTGCAGGGAAGTATAATTCACCCCTCCACTTT. It translates to CASSAGKYNSPLHF.

The chain is built from TRBV6-6 and TRBJ2-7, with D possibly TRBD2 on 5 matching bases. The germline V gene encodes CDR1 MNHNY and CDR2 SVGAGI (reference sequence). This CDR3 is 13 amino acids long. Trimming removed 7 bases at V and 5 bases at J, with 15 bases between. CDR3 loop: CASKVSGSDEQYF. CDR3 DNA: TGTGCCAGCAAAGTTTCGGGGTCTGACGAGCAGTACTTC.

This clone was detected once. CDR3 loop: CASSLTGYQETQYF. The CDR3 coding sequence is TGTGCCAGCTCACTAACAGGGTACCAAGAGACCCAGTACTTC. The chain uses TRBV18 and TRBJ2-5, with D possibly TRBD1 on 6 matching bases. Germline V gene lookup returns CDR1 KGHSH and CDR2 LQKENI. The V gene lost 4 bases and the J gene lost 0 bases, with 9 bases spanning the gap. The CDR3 has 14 amino acids.

The J gene is TRBJ2-1, the V gene TRBV21-1; the table's TRBD2 call for D was not verified on the DNA. TRBV21-1 is a documented pseudogene. This CDR3 has 17 residues. CDR3 amino acids: CASSLGLAGSSYNEQFF. The CDR3 nucleotides read TGTGCCAGCAGCCTGGGTCTAGCGGGGAGCTCCTACAATGAGCAGTTCTTC.

This chain joins TRBV13 and TRBJ2-7; TRBD2 matches at 7 bases. The CDR3 loop spans 14 amino acids. The V and J ends lost 5 bases and 5 bases, in that order; junction bases with no gene match: 9. The germline V gene encodes CDR1 PRHDT and CDR2 FYEKMQ (reference sequence). As DNA, the CDR3 is TGTGCCAGCAGCCCCAGAGCGGGGTACGACGAGCAGTACTTC. Amino acids: CASSPRAGYDEQYF.

The chain has TRBV6-5 and TRBJ2-7, with TRBD2 identical over 7 bases. Germline V gene lookup returns CDR1 MNHEY and CDR2 SVGAGI. J lost 0 bases, V lost 8 bases, and 1 base had no gene match. CDR3 length: 12 amino acids. The CDR3 region has the DNA TGTGCCAGCTCGGGGGGCTCCTACGAGCAGTACTTC. Translation gives CASSGGSYEQYF.

The genes are TRBV9 and TRBJ2-1; 11 nucleotides agree with TRBD2. Looked up from germline, CDR1 is SGDLS and CDR2 is YYNGEE. The CDR3 sequence is 15 residues long. The V segment lost 3 bases and the J segment 4 bases; nucleotides outside the gene matches: 3. The CDR3 DNA reads TGTGCCAGCAGCGAACGGACTAGCGGGTACAATGAGCAGTTCTTC. Translated, it gives CASSERTSGYNEQFF.

The CDR3 here is CASSTGQSYEQYF. In nucleotides, the CDR3 is TGTGCCAGCAGTACGGGACAGTCCTACGAGCAGTACTTC. The rearrangement joins TRBV12-3 or TRBV12-4 to TRBJ2-7, with 7 bases lining up with TRBD1. The CDR3 loop spans 13 amino acids. V lost 5 bases to trimming and J lost 1 base; unmatched junction nucleotides: 2.

This chain joins TRBV11-1 and TRBJ1-3; 7 nucleotides agree with TRBD1. V dropped 4 bases and J dropped 8; count of bases not matched to a gene: 11. CDR1 and CDR2 from the germline V gene are SGHAT and FQDESV (reference sequence). This CDR3 is 15 amino acids long. This CDR3 is CASSSGQRLRDTIYF. CDR3 in DNA: TGTGCCAGCAGCTCGGGACAGAGACTACGAGACACCATATATTTT.

This clone was seen only once. The rearrangement links TRBV5-1 to TRBJ1-1; tentative D call: TRBD1 (5 bases). Trimming left V 4 bases short and J 5 bases short, with 12 bases between. This CDR3 comprises 13 residues. The germline V gene encodes CDR1 SGHRS and CDR2 YFSETQ. CDR3 DNA: TGCGCCAGCAGCGGCAGGGAGGCGACTGAAGCTTTCTTT. It specifies CASSGREATEAFF.

This clone has a handful of counts. The chain combines TRBV6-2 or TRBV6-3 with TRBJ1-6; D not resolved. Between the trimmed V and J ends, which lost 2 bases and 7 bases, there was a span of 6 bases. The CDR3 contains 13 residues. Germline V lookup: CDR1 MNHEY, CDR2 SVGEGT. CDR3 sequence: CASSYRENSPLHF. The CDR3 DNA reads as TGTGCCAGCAGTTACAGGGAGAATTCACCCCTCCACTTT.

The CDR3 protein is CASTLGYGYTF. The CDR3, as DNA: TGTGCCAGCACCCTCGGCTATGGCTACACCTTC. This chain uses TRBV11-2 with TRBJ1-2; D uncertain. This CDR3 region has 11 residues. Germline CDR1 and CDR2: SGHAT and FQNNGV. Trimming removed 7 bases from V and 4 bases from J, with 7 bases in between.

This sequence joins TRBV5-4 and TRBJ2-5, with D possibly matching TRBD2 (7 bases). Per germline, CDR1 SGHNT and CDR2 YYREEE (reference sequence). This CDR3 is built from 15 residues. V was clipped by 4 bases and J by 3 bases, with 16 bases between them. The chain's CDR3 is CASSHPGGPEETQYF. The CDR3 DNA reads as TGTGCCAGCAGCCACCCCGGGGGGCCCGAAGAGACCCAGTACTTC.

The chain has TRBV5-1 and TRBJ2-6; 10 bases agree with TRBD1. This CDR3 is 16 amino acids long. Germline V lookup: CDR1 SGHRS, CDR2 YFSETQ. V was pared by 3 bases and J by 4 bases, with 4 bases of the junction left unmatched. The DNA of the CDR3 is TGCGCCAGCAGCTCCGGGACAGGGGTCGGGGCCAACGTCCTGACTTTC. This sequence encodes CASSSGTGVGANVLTF.

This rearrangement joins TRBV6-5 to TRBJ1-2, with 7 positions matching TRBD1. CDR1 and CDR2 from the germline V gene are MNHEY and SVGAGI. The CDR3 has 13 residues. With 7 bases clipped from V and 5 bases from J, the junction kept 7 bases outside the gene matches. The CDR3 bases are TGTGCCAGCATCCCGACAGGGACGTATGGCTACACCTTC. Its protein product is CASIPTGTYGYTF.

On this clone: Given the absence of the conserved phenylalanine or tryptophan at the CDR3 end, a read error is likely. No DNA is shown, since the ends of the CDR3 on it are uncertain; the CDR3 is the one TCRdb lists. V gene TRBV2 combines with J gene TRBJ1-1; the DNA was not used to check the table's D call, TRBD1. Looked up from germline, CDR1 is SNHLY and CDR2 is FYNNEI. Including both end residues, the CDR3 is 10 amino acids long. This CDR3 reads CASRERQSAG.

The gene calls are TRBV4-1 and TRBJ1-2, with TRBD1 identical over 9 bases. This CDR3 region has 18 residues. CDR1 is MGHRA, CDR2 YSYEKL, per germline. V was pared by 3 bases and J by 4 bases, with 15 bases of the junction left unmatched. CDR3 nucleotides: TGCGCCAGCAGCCAGGACGACTTAGGAGGACAGGGGTTCTATGGCTACACCTTC. This translates into CASSQDDLGGQGFYGYTF.

J is TRBJ2-5 and V is TRBV5-1, with 10 nucleotides matching TRBD2. CDR3 size: 17 residues. CDR1 and CDR2 from the germline V gene are SGHRS and YFSETQ. V shed 2 bases, J shed 5 bases, and the junction held 12 bases outside the gene matches. The CDR3 sequence: CASSLSGGAIQEETQYF. The CDR3 bases are TGCGCCAGCAGCTTAAGCGGGGGGGCCATTCAAGAGGAGACCCAGTACTTC.

The chain recombines TRBV11-3 with TRBJ2-7; TRBD1 matches 7 bases. The germline V gene encodes CDR1 SGHNT and CDR2 YENEEA. This CDR3 contains 14 residues. V shed 2 bases, J shed 0 bases, and the junction held 1 base outside the gene matches. DNA of the CDR3: TGTGCCAGCAGCTTAAACAGGGGCTCCTACGAGCAGTACTTC. It specifies CASSLNRGSYEQYF. Drawing the rest from reference TRBV11-3 and TRBJ2-7, the complete variable domain is EAGVVQSPRYKIIEKKQPVAFWCNPISGHNTLYWYLQNLGQGPELLIRYENEEAVDDSQLPKDRFSAERLKGVDSTLKIQPAELGDSAVYLCASSLNRGSYEQYFGPGTRLTVT.

The V gene is TRBV2, the J gene TRBJ2-2, with no clear D. Trimming removed 7 bases at V and 5 bases at J, with 11 bases between. Per germline, CDR1 SNHLY and CDR2 FYNNEI. The CDR3 covers 13 residues. The CDR3 sequence: CASTTWATGELFF. The DNA of the CDR3 is TGTGCCAGCACAACATGGGCAACCGGGGAGCTGTTTTTT.

J is TRBJ2-4 and V is TRBV6-5, with 7 bases that match TRBD1. This CDR3 has 12 amino acids. The V segment lost 6 bases and the J segment 10 bases; nucleotides outside the gene matches: 6. The germline CDR1 and CDR2 sequences are MNHEY and SVGAGI. CDR3 loop: CASRTGEEIQYF. CDR3 nucleotide sequence: TGTGCCAGCAGAACAGGGGAAGAGATTCAGTACTTC.

V is TRBV5-4 and J is TRBJ2-5, with 12 bases matching TRBD2. Germline-derived CDR1 and CDR2 are SGHNT and YYREEE (reference sequence). CDR3 length: 17 amino acids. V dropped 3 bases and J dropped 1; count of bases not matched to a gene: 7. The CDR3 is CASSWRLLAGGQETQYF. CDR3 coding DNA: TGTGCCAGCAGCTGGCGATTACTAGCGGGGGGCCAAGAGACCCAGTACTTC.